This T cell receptor (beta chain) was retrieved from a study of cytomegalovirus exposure and HLA in healthy donors. General study findings and limits: In a later analysis, the majority of CMV-associated beta chains seemingly showed HLA restriction. In a later analysis, HLA-C alleles had the fewest associated TCRs, DRB1 alleles the most. TCR beta V- and J-gene trimming was later associated with a missense DCLRE1C variant. In vitro confirmation showed three CMV-associated chains to be CMV antigen specific.

In the case of this clone: The target antigen is unknown.

V lost 5 bases to trimming and J lost 0 bases, with 19 bases between them. The germline CDR1 and CDR2 sequences are SGHTA and FQGNSA. This CDR3 region has 17 residues. PCR employed 60 Vbeta and 13 Jbeta primers. TCRdb keeps only in-frame clones here, not all; method: immunoSEQ multiplex PCR. The sample carries fewer than 95,000 clones, around 81% recorded once. The V call is TRBV7-2, the J call TRBJ1-1, with D tentatively TRBD1 (5 bases). The TCR comes from a man aged 30 to 39 in good health and CMV-seronegative. Sequenced: PBMCs. CDR3: CASSPAAGGVMNTEAFF. CDR3 coding DNA: TGTGCCAGCAGCCCAGCCGCGGGGGGGGTGATGAACACTGAAGCTTTCTTT.